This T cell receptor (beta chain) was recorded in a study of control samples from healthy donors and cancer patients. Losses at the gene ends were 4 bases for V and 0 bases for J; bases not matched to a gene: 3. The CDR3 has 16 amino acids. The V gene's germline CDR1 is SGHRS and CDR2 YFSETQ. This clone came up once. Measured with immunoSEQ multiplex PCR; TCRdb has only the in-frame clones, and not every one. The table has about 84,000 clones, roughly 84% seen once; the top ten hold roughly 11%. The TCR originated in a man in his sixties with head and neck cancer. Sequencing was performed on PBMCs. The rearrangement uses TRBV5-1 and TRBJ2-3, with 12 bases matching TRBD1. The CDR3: CASSGDRGLSTDTQYF. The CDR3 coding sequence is TGCGCCAGCAGCGGGGACAGGGGGCTCAGCACAGATACGCAGTATTTT. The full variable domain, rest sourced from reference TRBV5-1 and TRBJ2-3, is KAGVTQTPRYLIKTRGQQVTLSCSPISGHRSVSWYQQTPGQGLQFLFEYFSETQRNKGNFPGRFSGRQFSNSRSEMNVSTLELGDSALYLCASSGDRGLSTDTQYFGPGTRLTVL.